The subject of this entry is one TCR beta chain. Its antigen is still unknown. No treatment of any kind had been given to any patient before thyroid surgery. The data derive from a study of metastatic and nonmetastatic thyroid tumors. General study results and limits: Malignant thyroid tumors reportedly exceeded benign nodules significantly in TCR beta diversity, with the difference appearing in blood and tumor.

MiXCR was used by TCRdb to re-call the PCR reads. This sample carries tens of thousands of clones, 20% to 30% of them seen once, and the ten largest clones take about 10%. This receptor was taken from a female donor with papillary thyroid cancer or a benign thyroid nodule (not recorded which). Some clones in this sample may be carry-over from other donors' samples. Specimen: blood.

The CDR3 loop is CASSFTVTDTQYF. The CDR3 DNA is TGTGCCAGCAGCTTTACAGTCACAGATACGCAGTATTTT. The rearrangement links TRBV11-2 to TRBJ2-3, with no clear D. Germline CDR1 SGHAT, CDR2 FQNNGV. V lost 3 bases and J lost 2, with 6 bases in between. The CDR3 is 13 residues long. Together with reference TRBV11-2 and TRBJ2-3, the CDR3 gives the full variable domain: EAGVAQSPRYKIIEKRQSVAFWCNPISGHATLYWYQQILGQGPKLLIQFQNNGVVDDSQLPKDRFSAERLKGVDSTLKIQPAKLEDSAVYLCASSFTVTDTQYFGPGTRLTVL.